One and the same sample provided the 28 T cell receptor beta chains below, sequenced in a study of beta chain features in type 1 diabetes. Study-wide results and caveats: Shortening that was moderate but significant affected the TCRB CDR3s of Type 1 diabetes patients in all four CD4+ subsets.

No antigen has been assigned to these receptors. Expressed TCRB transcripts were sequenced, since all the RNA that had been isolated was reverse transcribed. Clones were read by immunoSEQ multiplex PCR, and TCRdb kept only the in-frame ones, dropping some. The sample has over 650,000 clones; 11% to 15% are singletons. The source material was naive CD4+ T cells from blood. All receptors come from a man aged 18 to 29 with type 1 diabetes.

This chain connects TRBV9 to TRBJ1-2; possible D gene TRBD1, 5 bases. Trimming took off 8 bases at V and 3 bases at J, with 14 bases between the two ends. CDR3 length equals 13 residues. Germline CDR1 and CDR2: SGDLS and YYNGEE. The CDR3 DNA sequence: TGTGCCAGTTTGGGGGACTCGGACTATGGCTACACCTTC. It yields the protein CASLGDSDYGYTF.

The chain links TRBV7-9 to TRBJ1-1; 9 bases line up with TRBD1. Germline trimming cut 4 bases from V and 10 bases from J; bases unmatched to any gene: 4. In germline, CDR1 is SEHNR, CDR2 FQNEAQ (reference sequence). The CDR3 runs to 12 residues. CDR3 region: CASSSQGAGAFF. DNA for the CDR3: TGTGCCAGCAGCTCACAGGGGGCAGGAGCTTTCTTT.

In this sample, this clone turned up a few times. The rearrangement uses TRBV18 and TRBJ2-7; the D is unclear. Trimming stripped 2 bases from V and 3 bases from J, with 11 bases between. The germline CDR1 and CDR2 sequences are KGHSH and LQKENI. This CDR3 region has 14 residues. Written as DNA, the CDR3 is TGTGCCAGCTCACCAGGCCCGGTCCTCTACGAGCAGTACTTC. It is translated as CASSPGPVLYEQYF.

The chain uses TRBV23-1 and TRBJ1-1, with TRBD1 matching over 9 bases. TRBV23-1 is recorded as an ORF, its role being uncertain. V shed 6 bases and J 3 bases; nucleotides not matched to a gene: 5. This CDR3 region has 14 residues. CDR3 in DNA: TGCGCCAGCAGAAGGACAGGGGAGGACACTGAAGCTTTCTTT. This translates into CASRRTGEDTEAFF.

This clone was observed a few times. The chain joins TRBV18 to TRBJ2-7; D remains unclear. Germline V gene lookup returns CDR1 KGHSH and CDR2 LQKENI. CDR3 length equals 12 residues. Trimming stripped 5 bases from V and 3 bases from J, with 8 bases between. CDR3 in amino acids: CASSGGYYEQYF. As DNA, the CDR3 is TGTGCCAGCTCAGGCGGATACTACGAGCAGTACTTC.

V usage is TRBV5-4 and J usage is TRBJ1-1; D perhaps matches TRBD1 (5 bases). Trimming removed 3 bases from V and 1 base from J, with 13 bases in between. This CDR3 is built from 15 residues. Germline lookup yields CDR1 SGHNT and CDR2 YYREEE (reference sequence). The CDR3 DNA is TGTGCCAGCAGCTCCCCGGGACGGACGAACACTGAAGCTTTCTTT. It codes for CASSSPGRTNTEAFF.

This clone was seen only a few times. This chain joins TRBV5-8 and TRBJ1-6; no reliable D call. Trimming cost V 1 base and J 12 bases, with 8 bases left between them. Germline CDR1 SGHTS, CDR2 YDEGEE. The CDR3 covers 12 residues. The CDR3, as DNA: TGTGCCAGCAGCTTGTCTCGGGTACCCCTCCACTTT. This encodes CASSLSRVPLHF.

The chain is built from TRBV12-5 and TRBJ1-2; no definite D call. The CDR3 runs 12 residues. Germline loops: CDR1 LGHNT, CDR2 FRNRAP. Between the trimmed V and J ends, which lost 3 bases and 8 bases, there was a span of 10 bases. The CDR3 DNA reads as TGTGCTAGTGGTTTTGAGGGATACGGCTACACCTTC. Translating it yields CASGFEGYGYTF.

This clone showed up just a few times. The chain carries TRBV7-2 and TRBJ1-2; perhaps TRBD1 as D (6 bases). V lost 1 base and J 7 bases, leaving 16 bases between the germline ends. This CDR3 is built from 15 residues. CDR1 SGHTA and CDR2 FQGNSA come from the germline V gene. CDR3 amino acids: CASSLGGAGAGGYTF. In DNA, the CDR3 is TGTGCCAGCAGCTTAGGTGGTGCAGGGGCTGGTGGCTACACCTTC.

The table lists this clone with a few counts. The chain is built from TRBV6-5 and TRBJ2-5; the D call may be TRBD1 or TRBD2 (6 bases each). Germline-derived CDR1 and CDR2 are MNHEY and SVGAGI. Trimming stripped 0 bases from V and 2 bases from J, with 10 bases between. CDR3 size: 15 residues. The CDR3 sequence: CASSYSRDMQETQYF. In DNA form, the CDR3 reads TGTGCCAGCAGTTACTCGCGGGACATGCAAGAGACCCAGTACTTC.

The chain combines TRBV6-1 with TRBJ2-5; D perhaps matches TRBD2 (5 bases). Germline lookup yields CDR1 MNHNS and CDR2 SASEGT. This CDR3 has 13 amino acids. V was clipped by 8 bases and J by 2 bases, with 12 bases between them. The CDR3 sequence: CASYPGIQETQYF. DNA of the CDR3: TGTGCCAGCTACCCCGGGATACAAGAGACCCAGTACTTC.

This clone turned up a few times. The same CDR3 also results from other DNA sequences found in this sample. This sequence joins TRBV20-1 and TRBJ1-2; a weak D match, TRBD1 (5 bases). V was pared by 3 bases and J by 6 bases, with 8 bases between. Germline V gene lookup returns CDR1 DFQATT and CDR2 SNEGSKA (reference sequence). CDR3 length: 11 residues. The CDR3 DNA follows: TGCAGTGCTAGGGGGACGGATGGCTACACCTTC. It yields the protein CSARGTDGYTF.

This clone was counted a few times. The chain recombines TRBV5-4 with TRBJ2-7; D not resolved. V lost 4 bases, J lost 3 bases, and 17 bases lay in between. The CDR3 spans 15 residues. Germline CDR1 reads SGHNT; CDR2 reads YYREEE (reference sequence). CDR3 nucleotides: TGTGCCAGCAGCCCCACTATGAGCATATTCTACGAGCAGTACTTC. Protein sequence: CASSPTMSIFYEQYF. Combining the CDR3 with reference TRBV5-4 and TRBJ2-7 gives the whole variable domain ETGVTQSPTHLIKTRGQQVTLRCSSQSGHNTVSWYQQALGQGPQFIFQYYREEENGRGNFPPRFSGLQFPNYSSELNVNALELDDSALYLCASSPTMSIFYEQYFGPGTRLTVT.

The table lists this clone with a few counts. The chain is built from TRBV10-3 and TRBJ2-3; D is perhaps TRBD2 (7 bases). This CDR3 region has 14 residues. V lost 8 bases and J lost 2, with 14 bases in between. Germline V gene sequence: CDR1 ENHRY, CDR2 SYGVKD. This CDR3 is CAIGRGPPTDTQYF. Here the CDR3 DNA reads TGTGCCATCGGGCGGGGGCCTCCCACAGATACGCAGTATTTT.

Here the CDR3 reads CATSGRTGGGQPQHF. DNA for the CDR3: TGTGCCACCAGCGGGAGGACAGGGGGCGGGCAGCCCCAGCATTTT. This chain joins TRBV15 and TRBJ1-5; 11 bases fit TRBD1. This CDR3 is built from 15 residues. Looked up from germline, CDR1 is LNHNV and CDR2 is YYDKDF (reference sequence). V lost 5 bases, J lost 7 bases, and 7 bases stayed unmatched.

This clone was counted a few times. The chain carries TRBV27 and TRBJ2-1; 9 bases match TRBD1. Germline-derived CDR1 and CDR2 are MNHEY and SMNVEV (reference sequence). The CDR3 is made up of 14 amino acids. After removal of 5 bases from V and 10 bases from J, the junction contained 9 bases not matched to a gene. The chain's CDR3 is CASSLRDRAREQFF. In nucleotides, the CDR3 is TGTGCCAGCAGTCTCCGGGACAGGGCAAGGGAGCAGTTCTTC.

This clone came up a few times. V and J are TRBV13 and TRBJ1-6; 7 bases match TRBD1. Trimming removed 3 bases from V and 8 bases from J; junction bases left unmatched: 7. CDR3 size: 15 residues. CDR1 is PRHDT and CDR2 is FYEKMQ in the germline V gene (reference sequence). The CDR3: CASSLRQGADSPLHF. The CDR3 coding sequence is TGTGCCAGCAGCTTGAGACAGGGTGCTGATTCACCCCTCCACTTT.

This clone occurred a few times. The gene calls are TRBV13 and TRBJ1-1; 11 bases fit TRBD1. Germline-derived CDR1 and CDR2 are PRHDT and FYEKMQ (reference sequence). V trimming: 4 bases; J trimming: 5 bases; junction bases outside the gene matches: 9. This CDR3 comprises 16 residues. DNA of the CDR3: TGTGCCAGCAGCTCACCGGGACAGGGGGGACGGACTGAAGCTTTCTTT. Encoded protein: CASSSPGQGGRTEAFF.

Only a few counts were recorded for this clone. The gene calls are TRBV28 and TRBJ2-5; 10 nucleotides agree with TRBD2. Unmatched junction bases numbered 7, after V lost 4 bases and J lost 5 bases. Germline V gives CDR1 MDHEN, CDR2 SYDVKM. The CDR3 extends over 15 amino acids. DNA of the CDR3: TGTGCCAGCAGTTCTTTAGCGGGGGGCGGCGAGACCCAGTACTTC. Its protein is CASSSLAGGGETQYF.

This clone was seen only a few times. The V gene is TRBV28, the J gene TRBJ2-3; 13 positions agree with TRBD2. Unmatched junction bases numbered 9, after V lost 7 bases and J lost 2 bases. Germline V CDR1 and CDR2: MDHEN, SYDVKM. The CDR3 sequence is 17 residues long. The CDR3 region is CASTTLGLAGYTDTQYF. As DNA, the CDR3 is TGTGCCAGCACCACCCTGGGACTAGCGGGATACACAGATACGCAGTATTTT.

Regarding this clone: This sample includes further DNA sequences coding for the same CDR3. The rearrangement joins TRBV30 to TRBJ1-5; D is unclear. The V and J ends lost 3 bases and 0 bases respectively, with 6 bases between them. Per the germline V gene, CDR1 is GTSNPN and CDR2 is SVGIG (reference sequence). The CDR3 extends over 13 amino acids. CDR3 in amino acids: CAWSPDSNQPQHF. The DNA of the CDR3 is TGTGCCTGGAGCCCCGATAGCAATCAGCCCCAGCATTTT.

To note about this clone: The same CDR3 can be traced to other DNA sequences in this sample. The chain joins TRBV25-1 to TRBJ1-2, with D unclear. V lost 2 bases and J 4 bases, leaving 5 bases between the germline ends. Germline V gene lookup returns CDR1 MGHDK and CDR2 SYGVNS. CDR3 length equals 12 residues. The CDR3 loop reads CASSEPGYGYTF. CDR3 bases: TGTGCCAGCAGTGAACCGGGCTATGGCTACACCTTC.

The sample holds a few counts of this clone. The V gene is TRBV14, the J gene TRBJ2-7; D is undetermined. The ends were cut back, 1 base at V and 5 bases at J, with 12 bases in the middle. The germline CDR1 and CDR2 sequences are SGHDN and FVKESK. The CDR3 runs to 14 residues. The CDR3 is CASSQAPLNNEQYF. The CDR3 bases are TGTGCCAGCAGCCAAGCCCCGCTTAACAACGAGCAGTACTTC.

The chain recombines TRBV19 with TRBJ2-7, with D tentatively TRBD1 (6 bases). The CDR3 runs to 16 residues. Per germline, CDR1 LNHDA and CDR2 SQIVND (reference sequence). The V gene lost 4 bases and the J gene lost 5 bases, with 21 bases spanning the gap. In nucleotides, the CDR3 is TGTGCCAGTAGTACACCACCGGGACAAGGGTTCCACGAGCAGTACTTC. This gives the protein CASSTPPGQGFHEQYF. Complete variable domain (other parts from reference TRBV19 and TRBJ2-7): DGGITQSPKYLFRKEGQNVTLSCEQNLNHDAMYWYRQDPGQGLRLIYYSQIVNDFQKGDIAEGYSVSREKKESFPLTVTSAQKNPTAFYLCASSTPPGQGFHEQYFGPGTRLTVT.

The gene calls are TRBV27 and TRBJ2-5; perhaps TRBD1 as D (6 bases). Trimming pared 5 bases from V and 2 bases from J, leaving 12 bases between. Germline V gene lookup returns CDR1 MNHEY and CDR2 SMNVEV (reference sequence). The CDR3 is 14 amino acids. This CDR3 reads CASSPYREQETQYF. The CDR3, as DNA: TGTGCCAGCAGTCCGTACAGGGAACAAGAGACCCAGTACTTC.

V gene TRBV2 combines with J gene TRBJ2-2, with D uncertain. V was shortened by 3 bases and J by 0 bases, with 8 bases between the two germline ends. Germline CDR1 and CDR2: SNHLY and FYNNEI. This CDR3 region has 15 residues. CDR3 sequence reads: CASSDWGPNTGELFF. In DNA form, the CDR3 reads TGTGCCAGCAGTGATTGGGGTCCGAACACCGGGGAGCTGTTTTTT.

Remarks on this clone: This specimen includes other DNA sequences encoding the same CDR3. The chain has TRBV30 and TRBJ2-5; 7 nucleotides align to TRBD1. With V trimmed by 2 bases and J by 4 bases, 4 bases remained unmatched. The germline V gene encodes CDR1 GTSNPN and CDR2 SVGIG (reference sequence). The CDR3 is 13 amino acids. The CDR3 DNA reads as TGTGCCTGGAGTTCGACAGGGTTAGAGACCCAGTACTTC. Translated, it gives CAWSSTGLETQYF. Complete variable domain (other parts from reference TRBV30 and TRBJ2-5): SQTIHQWPATLVQPVGSPLSLECTVEGTSNPNLYWYRQAAGRGLQLLFYSVGIGQISSEVPQNLSASRPQDRQFILSSKKLLLSDSGFYLCAWSSTGLETQYFGPGTRLLVL.

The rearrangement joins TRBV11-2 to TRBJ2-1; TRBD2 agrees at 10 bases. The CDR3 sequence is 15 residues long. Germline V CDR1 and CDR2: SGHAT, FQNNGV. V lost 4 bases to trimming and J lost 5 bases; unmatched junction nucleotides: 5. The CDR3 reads CASSSLAGEDNEQFF. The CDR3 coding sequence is TGTGCCAGCAGCTCGCTAGCGGGAGAGGACAATGAGCAGTTCTTC.